This TCR beta chain was captured by sequencing in a study of T-cell memory formation after mild COVID-19. This clonotype was counted between two and nine times. Per the germline V gene, CDR1 is DFQATT and CDR2 is SNEGSKA (reference sequence). This CDR3 region has 11 residues. TCRdb itself ran the 5' RACE reads through MiXCR, one entry per CDR3 protein. This sample has approximately 290,000 distinct CDR3 sequences; roughly a fifth occur once, and the top ten carry around 21%. This TCR was recovered from a man between 18 and 29 years old who had mild COVID-19 (a few samples of this study predate the infection). Cell type and time point are not known. The chain uses TRBV20-1 and TRBJ2-7; TRBD2 might be the D (5 bases). Sample: PBMCs or a T cell subset sorted from them (not recorded which). The DNA of the CDR3 is TGCGGTTCCGGGCTAGCCAACGAGCAGTACTTC. It specifies CGSGLANEQYF.